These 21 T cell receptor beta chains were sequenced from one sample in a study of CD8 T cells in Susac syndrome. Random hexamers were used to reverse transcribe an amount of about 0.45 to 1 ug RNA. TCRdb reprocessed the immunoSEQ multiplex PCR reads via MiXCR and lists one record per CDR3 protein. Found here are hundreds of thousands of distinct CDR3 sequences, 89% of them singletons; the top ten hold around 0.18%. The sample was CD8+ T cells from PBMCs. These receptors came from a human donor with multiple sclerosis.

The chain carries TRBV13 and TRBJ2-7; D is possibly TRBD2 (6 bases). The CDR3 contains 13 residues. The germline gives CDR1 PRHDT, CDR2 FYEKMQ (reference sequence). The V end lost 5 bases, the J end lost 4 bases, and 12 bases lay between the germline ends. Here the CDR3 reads CASSPIGGYEQYF. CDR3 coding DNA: TGTGCCAGCAGCCCCATTGGGGGGTACGAGCAGTACTTC.

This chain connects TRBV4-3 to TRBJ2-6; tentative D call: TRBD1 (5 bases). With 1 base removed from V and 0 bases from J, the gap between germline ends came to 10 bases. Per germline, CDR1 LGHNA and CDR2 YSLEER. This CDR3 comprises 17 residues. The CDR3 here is CASSQGTTVSGANVLTF. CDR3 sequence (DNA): TGCGCCAGCAGCCAAGGGACAACCGTCTCTGGGGCCAACGTCCTGACTTTC.

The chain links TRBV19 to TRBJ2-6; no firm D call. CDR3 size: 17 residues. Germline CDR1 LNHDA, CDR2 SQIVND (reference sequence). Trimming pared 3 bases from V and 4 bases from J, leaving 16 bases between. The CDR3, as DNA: TGTGCCAGTAGTATGCCCTGGATAGGCTCCGGGGCCAACGTCCTGACTTTC. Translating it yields CASSMPWIGSGANVLTF.

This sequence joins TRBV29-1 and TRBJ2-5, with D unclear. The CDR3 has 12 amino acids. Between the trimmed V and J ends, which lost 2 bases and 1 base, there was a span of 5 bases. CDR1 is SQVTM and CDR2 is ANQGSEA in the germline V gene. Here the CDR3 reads CSVEPIQETQYF. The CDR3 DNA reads TGCAGCGTTGAACCAATCCAAGAGACCCAGTACTTC.

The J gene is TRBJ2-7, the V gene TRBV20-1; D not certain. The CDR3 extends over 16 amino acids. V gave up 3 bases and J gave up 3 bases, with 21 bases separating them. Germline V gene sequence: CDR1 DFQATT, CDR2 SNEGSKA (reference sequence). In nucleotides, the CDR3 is TGCAGTGCTAGGGGAAGACCTTACCCTCGAATCTACGAGCAGTACTTC. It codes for CSARGRPYPRIYEQYF.

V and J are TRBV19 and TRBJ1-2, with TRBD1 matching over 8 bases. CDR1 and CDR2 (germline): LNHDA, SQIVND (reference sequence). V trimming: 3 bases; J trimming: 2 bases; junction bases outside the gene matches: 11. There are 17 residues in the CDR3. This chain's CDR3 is CASSISSDRALNYGYTF. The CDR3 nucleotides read TGTGCCAGTAGTATTTCATCGGACAGGGCCCTAAACTATGGCTACACCTTC.

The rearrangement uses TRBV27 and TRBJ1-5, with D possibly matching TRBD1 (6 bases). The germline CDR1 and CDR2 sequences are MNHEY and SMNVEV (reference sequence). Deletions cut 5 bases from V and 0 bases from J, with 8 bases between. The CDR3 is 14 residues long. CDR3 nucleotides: TGTGCCAGCAGTGCCAGGGGTAGCAATCAGCCCCAGCATTTT. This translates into CASSARGSNQPQHF.

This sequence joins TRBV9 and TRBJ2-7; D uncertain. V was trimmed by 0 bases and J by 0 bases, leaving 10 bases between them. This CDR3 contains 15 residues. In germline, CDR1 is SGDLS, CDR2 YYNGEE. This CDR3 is CASSVAGLSSYEQYF. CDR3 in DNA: TGTGCCAGCAGCGTAGCTGGTCTGAGCTCCTACGAGCAGTACTTC.

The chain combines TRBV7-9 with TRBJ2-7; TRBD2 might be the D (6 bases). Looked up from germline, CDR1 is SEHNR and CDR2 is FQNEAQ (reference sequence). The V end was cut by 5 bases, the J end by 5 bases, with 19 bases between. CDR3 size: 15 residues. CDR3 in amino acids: CASSRRVGSAHEQYF. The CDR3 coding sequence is TGTGCCAGCAGCCGGAGGGTTGGCAGCGCCCACGAGCAGTACTTC.

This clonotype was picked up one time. The CDR3 spells CATAGAGEETQYF. CDR3 in DNA: TGTGCCACCGCTGGGGCGGGGGAAGAGACCCAGTACTTC. The V and J genes are TRBV12-3 or TRBV12-4 and TRBJ2-5; TRBD2 aligns across 7 bases. The CDR3 totals 13 residues. The V and J ends lost 10 bases and 3 bases, in that order; junction bases with no gene match: 8.

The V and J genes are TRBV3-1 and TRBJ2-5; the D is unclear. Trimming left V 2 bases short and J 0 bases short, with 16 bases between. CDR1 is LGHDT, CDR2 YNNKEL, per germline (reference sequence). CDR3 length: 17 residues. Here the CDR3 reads CASSQLPLDKYQETQYF. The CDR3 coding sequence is TGTGCCAGCAGCCAACTCCCATTAGACAAGTACCAAGAGACCCAGTACTTC.

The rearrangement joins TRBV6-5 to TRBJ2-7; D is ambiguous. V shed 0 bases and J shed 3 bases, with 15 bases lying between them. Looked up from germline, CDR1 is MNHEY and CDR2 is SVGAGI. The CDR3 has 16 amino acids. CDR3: CASSYSIGEQNYEQYF. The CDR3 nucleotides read TGTGCCAGCAGTTACTCGATAGGCGAACAAAACTACGAGCAGTACTTC.

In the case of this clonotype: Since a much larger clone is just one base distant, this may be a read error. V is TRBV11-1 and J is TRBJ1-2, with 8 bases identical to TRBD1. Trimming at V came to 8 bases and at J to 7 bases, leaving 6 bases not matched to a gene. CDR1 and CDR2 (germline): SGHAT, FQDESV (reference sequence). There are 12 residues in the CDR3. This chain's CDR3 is CASDRGSGGYTF. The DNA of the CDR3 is TGTGCCAGCGACAGGGGAAGCGGTGGCTACACCTTC.

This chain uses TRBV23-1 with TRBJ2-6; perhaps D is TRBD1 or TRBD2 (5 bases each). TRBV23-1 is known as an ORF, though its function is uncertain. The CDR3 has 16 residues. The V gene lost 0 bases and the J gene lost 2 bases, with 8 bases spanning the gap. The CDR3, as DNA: TGCGCCAGCAGTCAATCGACGGGACCTGGGGCCAACGTCCTGACTTTC. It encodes CASSQSTGPGANVLTF.

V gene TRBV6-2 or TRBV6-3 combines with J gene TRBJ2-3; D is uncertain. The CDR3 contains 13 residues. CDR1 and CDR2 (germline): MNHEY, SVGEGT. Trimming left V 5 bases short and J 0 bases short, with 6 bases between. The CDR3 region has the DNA TGTGCCAGCAGTCAGGATAGCACAGATACGCAGTATTTT. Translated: CASSQDSTDTQYF.

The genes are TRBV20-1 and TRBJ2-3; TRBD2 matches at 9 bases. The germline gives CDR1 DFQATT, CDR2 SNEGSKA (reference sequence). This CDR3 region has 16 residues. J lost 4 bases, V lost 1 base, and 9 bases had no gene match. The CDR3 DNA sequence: TGCAGTGCTAGAGCGTCGGTAGCGGGAGTGGCAGATACGCAGTATTTT. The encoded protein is CSARASVAGVADTQYF.

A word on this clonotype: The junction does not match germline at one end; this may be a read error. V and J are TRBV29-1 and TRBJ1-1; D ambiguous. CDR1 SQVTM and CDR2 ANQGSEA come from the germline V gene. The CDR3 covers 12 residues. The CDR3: CSAIMGNTEAFF. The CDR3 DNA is TGCAGCGCTATCATGGGGAACACCGAAGCTTTCTTT.

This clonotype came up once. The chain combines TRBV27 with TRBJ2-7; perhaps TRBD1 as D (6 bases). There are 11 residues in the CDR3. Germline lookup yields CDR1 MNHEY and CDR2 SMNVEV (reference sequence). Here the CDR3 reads CAVAAGDEQYF. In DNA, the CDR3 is TGTGCAGTCGCCGCAGGGGACGAGCAGTACTTC.

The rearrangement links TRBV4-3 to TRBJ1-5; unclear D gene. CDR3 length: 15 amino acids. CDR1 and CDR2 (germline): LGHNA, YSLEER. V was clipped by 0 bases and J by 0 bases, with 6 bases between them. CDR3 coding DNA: TGCGCCAGCAGCCAAGAAAGTTATAGCAATCAGCCCCAGCATTTT. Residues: CASSQESYSNQPQHF.

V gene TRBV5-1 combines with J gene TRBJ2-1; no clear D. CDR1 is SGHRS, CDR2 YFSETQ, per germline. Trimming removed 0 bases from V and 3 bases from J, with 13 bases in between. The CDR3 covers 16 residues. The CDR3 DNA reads TGCGCCAGCAGCTTGGACGGGCGAATCAACTACAATGAGCAGTTCTTC. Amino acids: CASSLDGRINYNEQFF.

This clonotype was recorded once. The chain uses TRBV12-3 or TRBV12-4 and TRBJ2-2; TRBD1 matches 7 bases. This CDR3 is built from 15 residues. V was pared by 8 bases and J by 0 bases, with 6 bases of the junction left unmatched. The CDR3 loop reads CASRDSAANTGELFF. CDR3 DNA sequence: TGTGCCAGCCGGGACAGCGCGGCGAACACCGGGGAGCTGTTTTTT.